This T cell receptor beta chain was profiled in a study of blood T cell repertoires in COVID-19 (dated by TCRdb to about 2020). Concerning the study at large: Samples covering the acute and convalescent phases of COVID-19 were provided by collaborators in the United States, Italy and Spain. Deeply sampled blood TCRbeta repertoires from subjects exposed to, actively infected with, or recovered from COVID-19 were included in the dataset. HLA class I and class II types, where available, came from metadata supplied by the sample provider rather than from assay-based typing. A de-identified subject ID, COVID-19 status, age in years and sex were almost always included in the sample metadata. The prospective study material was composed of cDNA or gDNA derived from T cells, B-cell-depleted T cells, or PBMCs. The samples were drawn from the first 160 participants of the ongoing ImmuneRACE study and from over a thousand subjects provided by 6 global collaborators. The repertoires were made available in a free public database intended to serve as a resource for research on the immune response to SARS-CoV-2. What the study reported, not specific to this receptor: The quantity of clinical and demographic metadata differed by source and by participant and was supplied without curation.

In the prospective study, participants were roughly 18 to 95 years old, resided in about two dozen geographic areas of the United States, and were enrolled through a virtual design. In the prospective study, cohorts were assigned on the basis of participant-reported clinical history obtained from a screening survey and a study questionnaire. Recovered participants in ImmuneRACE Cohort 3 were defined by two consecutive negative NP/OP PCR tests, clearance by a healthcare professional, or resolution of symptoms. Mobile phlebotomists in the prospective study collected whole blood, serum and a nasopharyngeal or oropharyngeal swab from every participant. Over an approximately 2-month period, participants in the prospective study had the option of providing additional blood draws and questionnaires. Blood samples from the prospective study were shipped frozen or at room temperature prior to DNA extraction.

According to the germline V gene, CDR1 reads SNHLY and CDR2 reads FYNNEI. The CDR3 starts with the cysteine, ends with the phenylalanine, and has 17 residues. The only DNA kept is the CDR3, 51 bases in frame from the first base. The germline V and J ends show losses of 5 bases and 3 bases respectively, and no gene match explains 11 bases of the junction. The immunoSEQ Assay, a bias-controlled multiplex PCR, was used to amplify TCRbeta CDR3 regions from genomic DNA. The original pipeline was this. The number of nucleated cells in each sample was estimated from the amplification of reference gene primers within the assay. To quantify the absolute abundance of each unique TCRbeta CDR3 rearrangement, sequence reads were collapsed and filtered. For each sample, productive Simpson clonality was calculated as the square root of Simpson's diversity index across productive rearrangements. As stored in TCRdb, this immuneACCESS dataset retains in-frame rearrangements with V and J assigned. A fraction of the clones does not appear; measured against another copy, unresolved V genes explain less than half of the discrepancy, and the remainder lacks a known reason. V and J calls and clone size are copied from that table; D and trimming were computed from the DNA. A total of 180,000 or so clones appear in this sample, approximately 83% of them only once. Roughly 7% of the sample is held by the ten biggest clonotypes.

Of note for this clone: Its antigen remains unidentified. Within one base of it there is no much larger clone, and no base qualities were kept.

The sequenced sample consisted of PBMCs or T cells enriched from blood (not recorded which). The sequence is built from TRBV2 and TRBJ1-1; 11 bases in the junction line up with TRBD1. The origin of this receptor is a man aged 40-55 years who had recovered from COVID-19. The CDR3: CASSRPRTGGAYTEAFF. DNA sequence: TGTGCCAGCAGTCGCCCTAGGACAGGGGGCGCTTACACTGAAGCTTTCTTT.